A single count supports the clone carrying this T cell receptor beta chain. The antigen is undetermined. The CDR3 consists of 17 residues. Trimming removed 2 bases at V and 0 bases at J, with 14 bases between. The data originate from a study of T cells in Graves' hyperthyroidism and ophthalmopathy. Study results and caveats: The model made its ophthalmopathy prediction, and onset followed a median approximately 6 months later. Appearing also in blood were most of the thyroid clonotypes expanded above 0.001.

Diagnoses were made from clinical symptoms, serum measures (thyroxine and TRAb), thyroid ultrasound and orbital computed tomography. The source of the PBMCs was over 8.5 ml of fresh peripheral blood. The CDR3 regions of TCR beta were amplified from RNA transcripts. Carried out on the TCR CDR3, a first-round RT-PCR used the HTBI primer set. TCRdb called the multiplex PCR reads again in MiXCR, with one record for every CDR3 protein. The sample includes about 500,000 distinct CDR3 sequences, around 14% seen only once; the top ten take less than 20%. Sequenced input: blood. The receptor was derived from a woman younger than 35 with Graves' hyperthyroidism. The chain links TRBV12-3 or TRBV12-4 to TRBJ2-1; D remains ambiguous. The CDR3 here is CASSLRMSVSSYNEQFF. CDR3 DNA sequence: TGTGCCAGCAGTTTAAGGATGAGCGTAAGCTCCTACAATGAGCAGTTCTTC.